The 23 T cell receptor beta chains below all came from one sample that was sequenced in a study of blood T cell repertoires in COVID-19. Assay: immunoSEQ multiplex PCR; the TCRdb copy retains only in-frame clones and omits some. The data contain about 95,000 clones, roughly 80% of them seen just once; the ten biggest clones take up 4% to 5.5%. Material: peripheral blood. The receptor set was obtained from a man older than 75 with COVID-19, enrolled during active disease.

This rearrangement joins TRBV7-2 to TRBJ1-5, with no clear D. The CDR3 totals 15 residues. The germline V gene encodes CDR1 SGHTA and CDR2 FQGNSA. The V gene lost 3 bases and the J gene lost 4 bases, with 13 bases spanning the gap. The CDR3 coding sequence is TGTGCCAGCAGCTTCAGTGTTGACTCGAATCAGCCCCAGCATTTT. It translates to CASSFSVDSNQPQHF.

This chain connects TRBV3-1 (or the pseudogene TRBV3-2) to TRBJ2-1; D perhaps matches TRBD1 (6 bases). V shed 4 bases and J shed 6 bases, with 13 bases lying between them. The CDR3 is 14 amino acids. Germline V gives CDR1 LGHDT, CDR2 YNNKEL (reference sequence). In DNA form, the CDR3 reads TGTGCCAGCAGCCCCGGGACACAAGTCAATGAGCAGTTCTTC. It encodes CASSPGTQVNEQFF.

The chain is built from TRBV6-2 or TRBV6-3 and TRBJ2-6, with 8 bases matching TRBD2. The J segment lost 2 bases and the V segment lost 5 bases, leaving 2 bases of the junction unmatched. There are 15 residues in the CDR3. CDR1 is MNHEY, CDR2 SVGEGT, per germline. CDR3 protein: CASSNGGAGANVLTF. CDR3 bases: TGTGCCAGCAGTAACGGGGGGGCTGGGGCCAACGTCCTGACTTTC.

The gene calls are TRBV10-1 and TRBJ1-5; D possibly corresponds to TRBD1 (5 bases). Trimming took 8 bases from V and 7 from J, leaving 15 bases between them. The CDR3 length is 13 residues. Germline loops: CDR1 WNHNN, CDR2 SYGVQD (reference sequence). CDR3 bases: TGCGCCAGCTCCGGGGCGCGGGGGCAGCCCCAGCATTTT. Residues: CASSGARGQPQHF.

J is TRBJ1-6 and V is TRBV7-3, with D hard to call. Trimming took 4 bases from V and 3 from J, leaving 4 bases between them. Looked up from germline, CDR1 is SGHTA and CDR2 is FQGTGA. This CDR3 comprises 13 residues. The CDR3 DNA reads TGTGCCAGCAGCTCCCGCTATAATTCACCCCTCCACTTT. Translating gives CASSSRYNSPLHF.

The chain's CDR3 is CASSHGGILSGSMYTGELFF. CDR3 DNA: TGTGCCAGCAGTCACGGCGGGATACTTAGCGGGAGTATGTACACCGGGGAGCTGTTTTTT. The rearrangement joins TRBV6-6 to TRBJ2-2; 9 bases agree with TRBD2. CDR1 is MNHNY and CDR2 is SVGAGI in the germline V gene (reference sequence). This CDR3 is 20 amino acids long. J gave up 3 bases and V 5 bases, and 19 bases lay outside the gene matches.

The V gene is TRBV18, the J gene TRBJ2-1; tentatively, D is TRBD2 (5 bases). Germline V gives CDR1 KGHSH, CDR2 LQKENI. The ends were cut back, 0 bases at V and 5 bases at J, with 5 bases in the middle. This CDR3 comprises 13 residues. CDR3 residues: CASSPPGDNEQFF. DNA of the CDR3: TGTGCCAGCTCACCACCGGGAGACAATGAGCAGTTCTTC.

CDR3 loop: CASSAQVGGGAQYF. DNA for the CDR3: TGTGCCAGCAGCGCCCAGGTTGGGGGGGGAGCGCAGTACTTC. The chain joins TRBV9 to TRBJ2-7, with 7 bases aligning to TRBD2. The CDR3 sequence is 14 residues long. V lost 3 bases, J lost 9 bases, and 12 bases stayed unmatched. The germline V gene has CDR1 SGDLS and CDR2 YYNGEE.

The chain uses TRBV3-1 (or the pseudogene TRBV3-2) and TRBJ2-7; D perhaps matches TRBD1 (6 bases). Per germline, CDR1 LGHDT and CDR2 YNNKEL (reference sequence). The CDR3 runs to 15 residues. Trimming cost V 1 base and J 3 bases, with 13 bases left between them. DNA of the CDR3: TGTGCCAGCAGCCAAGGCAGGGGCGGATTCTACGAGCAGTACTTC. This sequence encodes CASSQGRGGFYEQYF.

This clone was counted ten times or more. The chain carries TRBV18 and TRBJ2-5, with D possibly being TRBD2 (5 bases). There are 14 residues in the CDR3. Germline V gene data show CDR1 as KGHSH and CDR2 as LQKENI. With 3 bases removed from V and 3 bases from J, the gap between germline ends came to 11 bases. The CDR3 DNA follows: TGTGCCAGCTCACCGGCGGGTGGGAAAGAGACCCAGTACTTC. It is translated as CASSPAGGKETQYF. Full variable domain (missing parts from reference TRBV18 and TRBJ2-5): NAGVMQNPRHLVRRRGQEARLRCSPMKGHSHVYWYRQLPEEGLKFMVYLQKENIIDESGMPKERFSAEFPKEGPSILRIQQVVRGDSAAYFCASSPAGGKETQYFGPGTRLLVL.

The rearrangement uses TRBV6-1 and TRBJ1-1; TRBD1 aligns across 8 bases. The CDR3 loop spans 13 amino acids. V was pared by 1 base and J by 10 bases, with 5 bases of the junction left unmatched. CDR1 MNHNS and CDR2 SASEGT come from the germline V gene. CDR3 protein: CASSEGRQGAAFF. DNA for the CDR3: TGTGCCAGCAGTGAAGGTAGGCAGGGGGCAGCTTTCTTT.

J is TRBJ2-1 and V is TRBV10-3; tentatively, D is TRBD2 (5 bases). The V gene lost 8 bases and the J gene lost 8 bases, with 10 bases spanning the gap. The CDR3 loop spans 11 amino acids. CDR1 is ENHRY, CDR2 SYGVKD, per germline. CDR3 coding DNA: TGTGCCATCGGATCGAGGGATGAGCAGTTCTTC. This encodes CAIGSRDEQFF.

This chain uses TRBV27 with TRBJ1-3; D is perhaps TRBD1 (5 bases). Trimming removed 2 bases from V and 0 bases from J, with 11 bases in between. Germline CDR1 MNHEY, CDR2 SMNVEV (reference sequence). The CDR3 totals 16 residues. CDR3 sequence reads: CASSLRTPRSGNTIYF. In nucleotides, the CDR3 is TGTGCCAGCAGTTTACGGACACCCCGCTCTGGAAACACCATATATTTT.

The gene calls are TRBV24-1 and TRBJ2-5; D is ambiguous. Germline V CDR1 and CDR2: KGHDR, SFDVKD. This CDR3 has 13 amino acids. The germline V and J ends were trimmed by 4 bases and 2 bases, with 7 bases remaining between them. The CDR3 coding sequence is TGTGCCACCAGTGAGGTAGCACAAGAGACCCAGTACTTC. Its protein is CATSEVAQETQYF.

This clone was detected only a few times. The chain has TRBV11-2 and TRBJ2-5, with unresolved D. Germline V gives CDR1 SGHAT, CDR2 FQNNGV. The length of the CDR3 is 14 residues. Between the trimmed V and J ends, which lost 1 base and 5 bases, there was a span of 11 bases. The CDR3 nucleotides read TGTGCCAGCAGCTTAGTCCAGCCACAGGAGACCCAGTACTTC. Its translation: CASSLVQPQETQYF.

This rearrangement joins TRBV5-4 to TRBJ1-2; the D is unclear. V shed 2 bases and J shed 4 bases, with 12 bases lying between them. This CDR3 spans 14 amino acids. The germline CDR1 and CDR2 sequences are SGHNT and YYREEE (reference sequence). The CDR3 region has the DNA TGTGCCAGCAGCTTTACTTCGACGGGCTATGGCTACACCTTC. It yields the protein CASSFTSTGYGYTF.

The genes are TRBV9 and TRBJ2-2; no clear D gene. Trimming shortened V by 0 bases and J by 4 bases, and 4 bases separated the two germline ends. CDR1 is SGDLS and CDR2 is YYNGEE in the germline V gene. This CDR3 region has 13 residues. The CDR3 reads CASSVVSTGELFF. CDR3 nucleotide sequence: TGTGCCAGCAGCGTAGTCAGCACCGGGGAGCTGTTTTTT.

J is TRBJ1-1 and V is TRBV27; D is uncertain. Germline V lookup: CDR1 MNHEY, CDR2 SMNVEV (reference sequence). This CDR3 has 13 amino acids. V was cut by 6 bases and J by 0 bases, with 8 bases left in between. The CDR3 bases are TGTGCCAGCAGCATACGGGTGAACACTGAAGCTTTCTTT. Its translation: CASSIRVNTEAFF.

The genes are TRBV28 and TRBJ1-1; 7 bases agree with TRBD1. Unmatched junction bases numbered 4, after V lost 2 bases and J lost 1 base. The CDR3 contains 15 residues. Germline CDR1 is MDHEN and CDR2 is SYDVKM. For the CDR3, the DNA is TGTGCCAGCAGTTTAGTAGGACAGGCGAACACTGAAGCTTTCTTT. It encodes CASSLVGQANTEAFF. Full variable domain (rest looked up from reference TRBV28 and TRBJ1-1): DVKVTQSSRYLVKRTGEKVFLECVQDMDHENMFWYRQDPGLGLRLIYFSYDVKMKEKGDIPEGYSVSREKKERFSLILESASTNQTSMYLCASSLVGQANTEAFFGQGTRLTVV.

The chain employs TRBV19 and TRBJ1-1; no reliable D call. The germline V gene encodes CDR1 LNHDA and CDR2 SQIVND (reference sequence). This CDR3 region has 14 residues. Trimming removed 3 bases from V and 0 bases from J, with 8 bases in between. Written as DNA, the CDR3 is TGTGCCAGTAGTATCCCAAAGCTGAACACTGAAGCTTTCTTT. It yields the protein CASSIPKLNTEAFF.

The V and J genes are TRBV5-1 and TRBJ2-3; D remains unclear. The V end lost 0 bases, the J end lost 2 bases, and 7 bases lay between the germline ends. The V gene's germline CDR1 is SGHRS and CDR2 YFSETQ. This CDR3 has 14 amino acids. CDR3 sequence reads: CASSLELYTDTQYF. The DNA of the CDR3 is TGCGCCAGCAGCTTGGAACTCTACACAGATACGCAGTATTTT.

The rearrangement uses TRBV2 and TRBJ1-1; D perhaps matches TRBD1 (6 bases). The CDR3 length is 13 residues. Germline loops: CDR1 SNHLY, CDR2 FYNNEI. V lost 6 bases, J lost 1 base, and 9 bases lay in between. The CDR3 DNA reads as TGTGCCAGCAGGAGGGGACAGAACACTGAAGCTTTCTTT. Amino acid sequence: CASRRGQNTEAFF. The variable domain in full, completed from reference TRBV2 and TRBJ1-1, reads EPEVTQTPSHQVTQMGQEVILRCVPISNHLYFYWYRQILGQKVEFLVSFYNNEISEKSEIFDDQFSVERPDGSNFTLKIRSTKLEDSAMYFCASRRGQNTEAFFGQGTRLTVV.

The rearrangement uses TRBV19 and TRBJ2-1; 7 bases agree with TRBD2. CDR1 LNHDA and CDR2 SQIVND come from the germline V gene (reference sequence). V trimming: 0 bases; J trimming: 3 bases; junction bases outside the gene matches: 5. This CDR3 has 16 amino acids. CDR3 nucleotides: TGTGCCAGTAGTATAGATGGGGGGGAGGGCTACAATGAGCAGTTCTTC. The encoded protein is CASSIDGGEGYNEQFF.